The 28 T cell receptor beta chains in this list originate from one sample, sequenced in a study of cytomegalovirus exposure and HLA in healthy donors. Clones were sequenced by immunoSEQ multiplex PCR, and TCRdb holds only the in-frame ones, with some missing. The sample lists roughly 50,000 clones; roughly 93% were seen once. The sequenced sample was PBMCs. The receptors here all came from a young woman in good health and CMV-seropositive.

The CDR3 sequence: CASRSIQYF. The CDR3 DNA is TGTGCCAGCAGGTCAATTCAGTACTTC. This sequence joins TRBV6-9 and TRBJ2-4, with no clear D. Germline CDR1 MNHGY, CDR2 SVAAGI. Trimming pared 6 bases from V and 10 bases from J, leaving 4 bases between. The length of the CDR3 is 9 residues.

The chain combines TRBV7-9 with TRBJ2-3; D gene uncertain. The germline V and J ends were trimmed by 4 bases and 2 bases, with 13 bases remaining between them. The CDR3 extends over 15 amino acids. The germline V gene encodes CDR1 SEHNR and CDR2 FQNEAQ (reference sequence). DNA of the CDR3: TGTGCCAGCAGCTCAGAACCGATTTACACAGATACGCAGTATTTT. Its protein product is CASSSEPIYTDTQYF.

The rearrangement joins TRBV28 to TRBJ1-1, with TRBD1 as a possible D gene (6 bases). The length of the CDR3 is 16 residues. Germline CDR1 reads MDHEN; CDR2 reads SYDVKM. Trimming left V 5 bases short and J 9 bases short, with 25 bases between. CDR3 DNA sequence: TGTGCCAGCAGTATTCCGGGCGGGTACAGGGAGAATCAAGCTTTCTTT. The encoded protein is CASSIPGGYRENQAFF. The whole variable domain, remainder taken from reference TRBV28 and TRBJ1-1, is DVKVTQSSRYLVKRTGEKVFLECVQDMDHENMFWYRQDPGLGLRLIYFSYDVKMKEKGDIPEGYSVSREKKERFSLILESASTNQTSMYLCASSIPGGYRENQAFFGQGTRLTVV.

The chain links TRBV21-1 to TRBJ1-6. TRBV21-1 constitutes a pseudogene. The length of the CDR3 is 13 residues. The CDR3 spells CASSNPFNSPLHF. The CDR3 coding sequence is TGTGCCAGCAGCAATCCGTTTAATTCACCCCTCCACTTT.

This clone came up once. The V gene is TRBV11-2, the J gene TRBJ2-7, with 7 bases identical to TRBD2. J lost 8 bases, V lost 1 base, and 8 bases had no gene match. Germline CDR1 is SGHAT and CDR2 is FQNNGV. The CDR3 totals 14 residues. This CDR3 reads CASSLVAGTSKQYF. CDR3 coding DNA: TGTGCCAGCAGCTTAGTAGCGGGTACGAGTAAGCAGTACTTC.

CDR3 bases: TGTGCCAGCAGCCCAGGGACTACGCCCTACGAGCAGTACTTC. Translated: CASSPGTTPYEQYF. The chain links TRBV9 to TRBJ2-7; TRBD2 agrees at 7 bases. This CDR3 contains 14 residues. CDR1 is SGDLS, CDR2 YYNGEE, per germline. J was trimmed by 2 bases and V by 4 bases; bases with no gene match: 6.

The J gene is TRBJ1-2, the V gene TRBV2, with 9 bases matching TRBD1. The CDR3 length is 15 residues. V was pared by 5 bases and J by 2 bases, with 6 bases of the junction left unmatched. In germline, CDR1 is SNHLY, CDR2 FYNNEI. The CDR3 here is CASSPRQGENYGYTF. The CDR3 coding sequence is TGTGCCAGCAGTCCCCGACAGGGGGAGAACTATGGCTACACCTTC.

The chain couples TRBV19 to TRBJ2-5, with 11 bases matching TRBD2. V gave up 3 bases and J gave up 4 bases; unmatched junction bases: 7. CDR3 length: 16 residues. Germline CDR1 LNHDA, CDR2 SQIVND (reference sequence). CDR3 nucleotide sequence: TGTGCCAGTAGTATCACGACTAGCGGGGACCTAGAGACCCAGTACTTC. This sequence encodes CASSITTSGDLETQYF.

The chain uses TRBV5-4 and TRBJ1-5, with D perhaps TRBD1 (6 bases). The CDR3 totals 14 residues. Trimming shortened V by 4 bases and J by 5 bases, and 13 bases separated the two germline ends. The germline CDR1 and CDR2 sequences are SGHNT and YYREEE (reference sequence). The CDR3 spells CASSMDRVDQPQHF. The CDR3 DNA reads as TGTGCCAGCAGCATGGACAGAGTGGATCAGCCCCAGCATTTT.

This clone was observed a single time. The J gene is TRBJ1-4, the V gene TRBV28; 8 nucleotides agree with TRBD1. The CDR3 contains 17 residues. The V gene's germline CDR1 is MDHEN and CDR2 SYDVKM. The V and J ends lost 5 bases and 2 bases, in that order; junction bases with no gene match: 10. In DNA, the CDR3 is TGTGCCAGCAGTCTTCGACAGGGGATCCTTACTAATGAAAAACTGTTTTTT. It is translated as CASSLRQGILTNEKLFF.

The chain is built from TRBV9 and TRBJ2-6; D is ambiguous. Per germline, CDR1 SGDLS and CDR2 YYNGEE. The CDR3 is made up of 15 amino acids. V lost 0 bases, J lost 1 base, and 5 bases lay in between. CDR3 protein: CASSVVLSGANVLTF. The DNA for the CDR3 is TGTGCCAGCAGCGTAGTTCTATCTGGGGCCAACGTCCTGACTTTC. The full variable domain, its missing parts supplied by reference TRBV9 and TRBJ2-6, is DSGVTQTPKHLITATGQRVTLRCSPRSGDLSVYWYQQSLDQGLQFLIQYYNGEERAKGNILERFSAQQFPDLHSELNLSSLELGDSALYFCASSVVLSGANVLTFGAGSRLTVL.

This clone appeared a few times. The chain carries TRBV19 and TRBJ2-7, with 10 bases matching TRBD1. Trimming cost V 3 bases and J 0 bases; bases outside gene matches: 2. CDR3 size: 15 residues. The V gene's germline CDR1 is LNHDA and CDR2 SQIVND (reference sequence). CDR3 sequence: CASSMGQGSSYEQYF. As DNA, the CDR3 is TGTGCCAGTAGTATGGGACAGGGGAGCTCCTACGAGCAGTACTTC.

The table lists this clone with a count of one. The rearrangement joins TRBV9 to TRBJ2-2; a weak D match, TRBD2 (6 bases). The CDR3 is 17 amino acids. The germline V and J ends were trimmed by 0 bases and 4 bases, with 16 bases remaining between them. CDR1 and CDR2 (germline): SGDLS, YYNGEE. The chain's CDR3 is CASSVASGTHSTGELFF. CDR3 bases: TGTGCCAGCAGCGTAGCGTCTGGGACTCACTCCACCGGGGAGCTGTTTTTT.

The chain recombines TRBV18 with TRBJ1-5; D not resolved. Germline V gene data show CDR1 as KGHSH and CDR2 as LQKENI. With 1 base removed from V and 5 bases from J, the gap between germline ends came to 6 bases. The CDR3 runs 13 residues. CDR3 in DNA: TGTGCCAGCTCACCACTGGGAGATCAGCCCCAGCATTTT. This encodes CASSPLGDQPQHF. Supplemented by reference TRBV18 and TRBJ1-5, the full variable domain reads NAGVMQNPRHLVRRRGQEARLRCSPMKGHSHVYWYRQLPEEGLKFMVYLQKENIIDESGMPKERFSAEFPKEGPSILRIQQVVRGDSAAYFCASSPLGDQPQHFGDGTRLSIL.

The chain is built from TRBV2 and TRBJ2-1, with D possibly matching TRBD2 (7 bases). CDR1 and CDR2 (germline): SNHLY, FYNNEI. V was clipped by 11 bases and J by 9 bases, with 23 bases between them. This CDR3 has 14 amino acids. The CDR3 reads CASTSLEGGSEQFF. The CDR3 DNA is TGTGCCTCCACTAGCCTAGAGGGGGGGAGTGAGCAGTTCTTC.

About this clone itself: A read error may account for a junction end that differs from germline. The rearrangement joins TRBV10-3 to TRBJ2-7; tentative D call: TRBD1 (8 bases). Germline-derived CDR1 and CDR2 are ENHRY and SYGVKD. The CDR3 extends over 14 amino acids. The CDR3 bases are TGTGCCCTCAGCAGCGGGACAGGCTCCTACGAGCAGTACTTC. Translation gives CALSSGTGSYEQYF.

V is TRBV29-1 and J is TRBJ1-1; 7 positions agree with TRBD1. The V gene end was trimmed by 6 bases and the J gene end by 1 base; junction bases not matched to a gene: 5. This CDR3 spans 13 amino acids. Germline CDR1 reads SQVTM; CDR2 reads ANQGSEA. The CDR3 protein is CSVGRQGNTEAFF. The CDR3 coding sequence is TGCAGCGTAGGAAGACAGGGGAACACTGAAGCTTTCTTT.

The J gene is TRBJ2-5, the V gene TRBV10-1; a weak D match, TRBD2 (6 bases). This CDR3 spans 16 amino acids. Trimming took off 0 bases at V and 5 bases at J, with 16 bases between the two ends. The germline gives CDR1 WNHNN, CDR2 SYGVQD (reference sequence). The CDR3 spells CASSESRTVREETQYF. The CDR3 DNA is TGCGCCAGCAGTGAGTCCCGGACGGTACGGGAGGAGACCCAGTACTTC.

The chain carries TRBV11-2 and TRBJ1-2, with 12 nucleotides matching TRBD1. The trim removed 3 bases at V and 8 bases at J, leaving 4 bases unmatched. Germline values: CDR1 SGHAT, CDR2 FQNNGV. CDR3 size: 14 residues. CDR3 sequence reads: CASSLGQGALGYTF. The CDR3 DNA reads TGTGCCAGCAGCTTGGGACAGGGGGCGTTAGGCTACACCTTC. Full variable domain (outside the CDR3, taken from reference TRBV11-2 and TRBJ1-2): EAGVAQSPRYKIIEKRQSVAFWCNPISGHATLYWYQQILGQGPKLLIQFQNNGVVDDSQLPKDRFSAERLKGVDSTLKIQPAKLEDSAVYLCASSLGQGALGYTFGSGTRLTVV.

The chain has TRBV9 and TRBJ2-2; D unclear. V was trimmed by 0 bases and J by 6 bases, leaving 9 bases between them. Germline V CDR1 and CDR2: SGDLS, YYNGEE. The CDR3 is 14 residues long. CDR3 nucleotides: TGTGCCAGCAGCGTAGATTTAATGTCCGGGGAGCTGTTTTTT. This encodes CASSVDLMSGELFF.

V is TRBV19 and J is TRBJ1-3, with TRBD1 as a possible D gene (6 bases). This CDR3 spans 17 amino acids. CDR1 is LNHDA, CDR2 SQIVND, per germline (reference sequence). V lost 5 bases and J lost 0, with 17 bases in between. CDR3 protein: CASSFSVEGHSGNTIYF. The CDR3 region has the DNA TGTGCCAGTAGTTTTAGCGTCGAGGGACACTCTGGAAACACCATATATTTT. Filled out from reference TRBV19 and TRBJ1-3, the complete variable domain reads DGGITQSPKYLFRKEGQNVTLSCEQNLNHDAMYWYRQDPGQGLRLIYYSQIVNDFQKGDIAEGYSVSREKKESFPLTVTSAQKNPTAFYLCASSFSVEGHSGNTIYFGEGSWLTVV.

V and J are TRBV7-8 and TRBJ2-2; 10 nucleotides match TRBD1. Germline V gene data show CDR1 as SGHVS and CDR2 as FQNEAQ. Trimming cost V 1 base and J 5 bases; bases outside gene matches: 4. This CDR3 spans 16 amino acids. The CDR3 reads CASSLETGGNTGELFF. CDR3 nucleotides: TGTGCCAGCAGCTTAGAGACAGGGGGCAATACCGGGGAGCTGTTTTTT.

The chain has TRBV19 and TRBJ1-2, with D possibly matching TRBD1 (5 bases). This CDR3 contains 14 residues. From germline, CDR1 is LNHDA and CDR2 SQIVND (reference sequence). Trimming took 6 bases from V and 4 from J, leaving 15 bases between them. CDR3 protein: CASRTRQGGYGYTF. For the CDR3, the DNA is TGTGCCAGTAGGACCCGCCAGGGAGGCTATGGCTACACCTTC.

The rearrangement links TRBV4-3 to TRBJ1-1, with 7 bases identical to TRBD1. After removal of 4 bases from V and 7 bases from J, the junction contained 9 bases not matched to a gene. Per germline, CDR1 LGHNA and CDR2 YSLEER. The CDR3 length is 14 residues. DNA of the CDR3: TGCGCCAGCAGCCCGGGACAGCGCTCGGGTGAAGCTTTCTTT. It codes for CASSPGQRSGEAFF.

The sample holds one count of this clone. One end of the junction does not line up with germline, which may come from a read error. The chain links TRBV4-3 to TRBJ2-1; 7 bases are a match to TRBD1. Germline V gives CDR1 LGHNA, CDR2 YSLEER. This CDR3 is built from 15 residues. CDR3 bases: TGCGCCAGCGGCCATTCTCTAGGGGGCCGCAATGAGCAGTTCTTC. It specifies CASGHSLGGRNEQFF.

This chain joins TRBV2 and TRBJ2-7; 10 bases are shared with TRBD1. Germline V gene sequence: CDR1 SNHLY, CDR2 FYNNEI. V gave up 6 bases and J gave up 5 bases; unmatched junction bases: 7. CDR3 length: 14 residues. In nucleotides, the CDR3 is TGTGCCAGCAGAACTCGAGGGACAGGGGACGAGCAGTACTTC. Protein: CASRTRGTGDEQYF.

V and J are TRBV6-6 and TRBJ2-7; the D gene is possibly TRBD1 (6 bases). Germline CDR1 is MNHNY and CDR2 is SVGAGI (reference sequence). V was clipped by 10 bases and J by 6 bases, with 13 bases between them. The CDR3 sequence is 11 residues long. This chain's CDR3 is CATEGVAEQYF. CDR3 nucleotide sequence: TGTGCCACTGAGGGGGTCGCCGAGCAGTACTTC.

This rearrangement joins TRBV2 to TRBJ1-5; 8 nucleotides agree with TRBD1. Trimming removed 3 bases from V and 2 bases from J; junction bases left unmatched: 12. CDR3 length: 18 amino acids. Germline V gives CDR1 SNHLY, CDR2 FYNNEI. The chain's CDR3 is CASSDGRQGAWGNQPQHF. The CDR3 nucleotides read TGTGCCAGCAGTGATGGTCGGCAGGGGGCATGGGGCAATCAGCCCCAGCATTTT.